The sequence of this T cell receptor beta chain was determined in a study of identical twins. Findings and caveats of the study: Conclusions rested on cross-sectional statistics rather than following the same donors.

In TCRdb, the 5' RACE reads were re-called with MiXCR into one record per CDR3 protein. This table has around 570,000 distinct CDR3 sequences, 7.5% to 10% appearing once. There are a few counts of this clonotype. The antigen remains undetermined. Trimming stripped 2 bases from V and 10 bases from J, with 11 bases between. The CDR3 extends over 13 amino acids. The germline gives CDR1 MNHEY, CDR2 SVGEGT. The sample was also reused in another study, on yellow fever vaccine responses in identical twins.

The sequence came from a woman younger than 30 in good health. The chain carries TRBV6-2 or TRBV6-3 and TRBJ2-2, with no clear D. What was sequenced was PBMCs. CDR3 DNA sequence: TGTGCCAGCAGTTACAACCCCCAGCAGGAGCTGTTTTTT. This codes for CASSYNPQQELFF.